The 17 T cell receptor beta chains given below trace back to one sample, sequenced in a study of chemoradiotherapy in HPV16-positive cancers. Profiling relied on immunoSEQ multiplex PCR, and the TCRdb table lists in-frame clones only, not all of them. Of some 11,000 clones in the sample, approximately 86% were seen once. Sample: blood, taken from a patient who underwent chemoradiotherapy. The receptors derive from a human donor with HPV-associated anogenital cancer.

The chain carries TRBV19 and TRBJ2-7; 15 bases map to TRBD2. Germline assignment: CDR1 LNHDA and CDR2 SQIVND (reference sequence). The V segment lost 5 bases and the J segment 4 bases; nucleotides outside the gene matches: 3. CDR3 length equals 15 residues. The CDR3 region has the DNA TGTGCCAGTAGTGTGGGACTAGCGGGGGGTTACGAGCAGTACTTC. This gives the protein CASSVGLAGGYEQYF. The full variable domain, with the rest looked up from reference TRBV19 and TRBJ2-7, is DGGITQSPKYLFRKEGQNVTLSCEQNLNHDAMYWYRQDPGQGLRLIYYSQIVNDFQKGDIAEGYSVSREKKESFPLTVTSAQKNPTAFYLCASSVGLAGGYEQYFGPGTRLTVT.

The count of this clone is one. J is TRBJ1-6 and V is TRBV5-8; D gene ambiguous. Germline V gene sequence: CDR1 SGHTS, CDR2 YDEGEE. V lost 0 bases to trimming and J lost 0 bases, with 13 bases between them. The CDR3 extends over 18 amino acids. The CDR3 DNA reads TGTGCCAGCAGCTTGGACAAAGGATCCAGCTCCTATAATTCACCCCTCCACTTT. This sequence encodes CASSLDKGSSSYNSPLHF.

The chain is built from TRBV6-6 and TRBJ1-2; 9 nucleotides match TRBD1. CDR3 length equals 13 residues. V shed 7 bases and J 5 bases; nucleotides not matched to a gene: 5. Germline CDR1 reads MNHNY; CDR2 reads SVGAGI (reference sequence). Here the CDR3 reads CASTRGQGYGYTF. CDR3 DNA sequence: TGTGCCAGCACGCGTGGACAGGGGTATGGCTACACCTTC.

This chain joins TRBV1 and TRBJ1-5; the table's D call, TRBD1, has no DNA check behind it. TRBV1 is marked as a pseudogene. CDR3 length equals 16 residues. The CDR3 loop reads CTSSCRQPLSNQPQHF. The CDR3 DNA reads TGCACCAGCAGCTGCCGACAGCCCCTGAGCAATCAGCCCCAGCATTTT.

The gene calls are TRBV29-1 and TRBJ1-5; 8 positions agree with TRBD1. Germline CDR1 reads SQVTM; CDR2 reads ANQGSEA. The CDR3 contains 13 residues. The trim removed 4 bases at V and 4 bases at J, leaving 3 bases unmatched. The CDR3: CSVGTGRNQPQHF. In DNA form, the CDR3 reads TGCAGCGTTGGGACAGGGAGGAATCAGCCCCAGCATTTT.

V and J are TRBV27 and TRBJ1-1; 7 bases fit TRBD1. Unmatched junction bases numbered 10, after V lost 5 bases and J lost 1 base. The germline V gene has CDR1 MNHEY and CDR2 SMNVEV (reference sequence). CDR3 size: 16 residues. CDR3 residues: CASSNGQVRENTEAFF. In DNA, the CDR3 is TGTGCCAGCAGTAACGGACAGGTGAGGGAGAACACTGAAGCTTTCTTT.

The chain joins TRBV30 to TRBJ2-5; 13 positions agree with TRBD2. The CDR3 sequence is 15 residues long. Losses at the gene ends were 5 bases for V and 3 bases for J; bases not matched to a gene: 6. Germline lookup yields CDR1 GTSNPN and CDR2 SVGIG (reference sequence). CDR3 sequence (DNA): TGTGCCTGGGATACTAGCGGGGGGGCCGAAGAGACCCAGTACTTC. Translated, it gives CAWDTSGGAEETQYF.

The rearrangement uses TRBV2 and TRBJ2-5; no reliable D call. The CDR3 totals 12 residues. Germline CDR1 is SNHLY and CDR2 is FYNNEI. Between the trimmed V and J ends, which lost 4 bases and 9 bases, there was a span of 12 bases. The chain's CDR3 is CASSVKQQAQYF. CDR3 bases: TGTGCCAGCAGTGTCAAACAGCAGGCCCAGTACTTC. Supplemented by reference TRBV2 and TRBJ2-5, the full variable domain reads EPEVTQTPSHQVTQMGQEVILRCVPISNHLYFYWYRQILGQKVEFLVSFYNNEISEKSEIFDDQFSVERPDGSNFTLKIRSTKLEDSAMYFCASSVKQQAQYFGPGTRLLVL.

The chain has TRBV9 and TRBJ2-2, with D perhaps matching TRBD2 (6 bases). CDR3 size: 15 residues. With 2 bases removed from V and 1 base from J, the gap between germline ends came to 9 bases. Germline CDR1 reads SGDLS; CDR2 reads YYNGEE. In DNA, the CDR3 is TGTGCCAGCAGCGTCGGAGGGGTGAACACCGGGGAGCTGTTTTTT. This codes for CASSVGGVNTGELFF.

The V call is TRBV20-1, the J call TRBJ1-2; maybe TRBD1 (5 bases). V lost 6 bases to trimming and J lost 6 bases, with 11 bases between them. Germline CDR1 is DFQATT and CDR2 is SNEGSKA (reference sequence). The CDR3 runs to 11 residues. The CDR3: CSAGTADGYTF. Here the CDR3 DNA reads TGCAGTGCAGGGACGGCGGATGGCTACACCTTC.

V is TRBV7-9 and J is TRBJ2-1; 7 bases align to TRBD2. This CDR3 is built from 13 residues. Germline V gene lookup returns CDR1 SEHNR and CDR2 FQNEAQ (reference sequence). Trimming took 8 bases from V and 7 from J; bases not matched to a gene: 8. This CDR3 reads CASPGGLWNEQFF. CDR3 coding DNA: TGTGCCAGCCCGGGGGGTTTGTGGAATGAGCAGTTCTTC.

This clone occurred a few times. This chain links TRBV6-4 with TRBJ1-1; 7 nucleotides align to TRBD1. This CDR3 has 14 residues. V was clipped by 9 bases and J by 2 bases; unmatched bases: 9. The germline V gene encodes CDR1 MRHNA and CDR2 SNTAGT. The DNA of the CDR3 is TGTGCCAGTCGGGACAGTTCTTCCAACACTGAAGCTTTCTTT. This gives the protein CASRDSSSNTEAFF.

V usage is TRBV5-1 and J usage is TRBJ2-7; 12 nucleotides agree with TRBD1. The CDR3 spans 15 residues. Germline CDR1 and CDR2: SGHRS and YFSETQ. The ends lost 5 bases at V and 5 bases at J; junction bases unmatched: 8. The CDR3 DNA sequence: TGCGCCAGCAGTCGGGGGACAGGGGGCTTGGACGAGCAGTACTTC. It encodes CASSRGTGGLDEQYF.

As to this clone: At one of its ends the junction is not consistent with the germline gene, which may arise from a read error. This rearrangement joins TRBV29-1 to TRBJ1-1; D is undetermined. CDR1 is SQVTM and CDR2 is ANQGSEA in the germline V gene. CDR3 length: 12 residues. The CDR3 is CSVERRNAEAFF. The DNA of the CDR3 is TGCAGCGTTGAAAGGCGGAACGCTGAAGCTTTCTTT.

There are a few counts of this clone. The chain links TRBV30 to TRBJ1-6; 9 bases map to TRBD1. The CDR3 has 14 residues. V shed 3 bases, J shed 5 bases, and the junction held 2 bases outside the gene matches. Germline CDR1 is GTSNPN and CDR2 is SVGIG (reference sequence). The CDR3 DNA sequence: TGTGCCTGGAGGGGGACAGGGAATAATTCACCCCTCCACTTT. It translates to CAWRGTGNNSPLHF.

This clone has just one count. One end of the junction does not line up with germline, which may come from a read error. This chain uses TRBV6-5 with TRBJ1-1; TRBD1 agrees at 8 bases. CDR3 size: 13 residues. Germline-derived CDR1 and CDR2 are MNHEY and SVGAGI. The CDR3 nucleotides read TGTGCCAGCGGTTACAGGGGGGGGACTGAAGCTTTCTTT. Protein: CASGYRGGTEAFF.

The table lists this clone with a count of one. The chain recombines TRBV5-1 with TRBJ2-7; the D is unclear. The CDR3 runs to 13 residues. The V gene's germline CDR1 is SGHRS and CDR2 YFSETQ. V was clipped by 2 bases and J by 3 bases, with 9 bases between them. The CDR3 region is CASSFDPDYEQYV. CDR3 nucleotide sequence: TGCGCCAGCAGCTTCGACCCAGACTACGAGCAGTACGTC.